One and the same sample provided the 25 T cell receptor beta chains below, sequenced in a study of blood T cell repertoires in COVID-19. The repertoire was sequenced with immunoSEQ multiplex PCR; TCRdb's copy has only in-frame clones and lacks some. The data contain 56,000 or so clones, about 91% of them seen just once; the ten biggest clones take up 6.5%. The specimen was peripheral blood. Receptors originate from a man in his fifties or sixties with active COVID-19.

This sequence joins TRBV6-1 and TRBJ1-6, with 8 nucleotides matching TRBD1. V shed 1 base and J 6 bases; nucleotides not matched to a gene: 11. Germline CDR1 MNHNS, CDR2 SASEGT. This CDR3 is built from 18 residues. The CDR3 protein is CASSEEGQGAFSNSPLHF. The CDR3 region has the DNA TGTGCCAGCAGTGAAGAGGGGCAGGGGGCGTTTTCTAATTCACCCCTCCACTTT.

In this sample, this clone turned up once. J is TRBJ1-1 and V is TRBV7-2; 7 bases match TRBD1. With V trimmed by 6 bases and J by 3 bases, 1 base remained unmatched. Germline lookup yields CDR1 SGHTA and CDR2 FQGNSA. The CDR3 length is 12 residues. The CDR3: CASRGQDTEAFF. In DNA form, the CDR3 reads TGTGCCAGCAGAGGACAGGACACTGAAGCTTTCTTT.

V usage is TRBV7-2 and J usage is TRBJ2-1, with 7 bases aligning to TRBD2. The CDR3 length is 15 residues. Germline V CDR1 and CDR2: SGHTA, FQGNSA. Trimming took 5 bases from V and 5 from J; bases not matched to a gene: 9. CDR3 sequence: CASSVVGGWNNEQFF. Here the CDR3 DNA reads TGTGCCAGCAGCGTAGTGGGGGGGTGGAACAATGAGCAGTTCTTC.

The chain is built from TRBV5-6 and TRBJ2-1; D unresolved. This CDR3 has 15 amino acids. Germline CDR1 SGHDT, CDR2 YYEEEE. The V gene lost 1 base and the J gene lost 2 bases, with 10 bases spanning the gap. Here the CDR3 DNA reads TGTGCCAGCAGCTTGTCGACTCTAACCTACAATGAGCAGTTCTTC. It specifies CASSLSTLTYNEQFF.

The chain recombines TRBV29-1 with TRBJ2-1, with 8 bases that match TRBD1. The length of the CDR3 is 14 residues. With 4 bases clipped from V and 2 bases from J, the junction kept 4 bases outside the gene matches. CDR1 is SQVTM, CDR2 ANQGSEA, per germline. The CDR3, as DNA: TGCAGCGTTGTAGGACAGGGAACCTACAATGAGCAGTTCTTC. This sequence encodes CSVVGQGTYNEQFF.

This clone was counted a few times. The rearrangement joins TRBV7-8 to TRBJ1-5; D not resolved. CDR3 length: 16 residues. V was shortened by 1 base and J by 2 bases, with 12 bases between the two germline ends. Germline CDR1 reads SGHVS; CDR2 reads FQNEAQ. The CDR3 protein is CASSLGEYAGNQPQHF. The DNA for the CDR3 is TGTGCCAGCAGCTTAGGCGAATATGCGGGCAATCAGCCCCAGCATTTT.

The chain is built from TRBV7-2 and TRBJ2-1; 12 bases agree with TRBD2. The junction had 6 bases not matched to a gene; V was cut back by 5 bases and J by 4 bases. The CDR3 runs 16 residues. In germline, CDR1 is SGHTA, CDR2 FQGNSA. In DNA form, the CDR3 reads TGTGCCAGCAGCCCTAGCGGGAGGGCCGGGTACAATGAGCAGTTCTTC. Amino acid sequence: CASSPSGRAGYNEQFF.

The rearrangement links TRBV29-1 to TRBJ1-5; possible D gene TRBD1, 6 bases. This CDR3 has 14 amino acids. Germline V CDR1 and CDR2: SQVTM, ANQGSEA. With 4 bases removed from V and 2 bases from J, the gap between germline ends came to 12 bases. The DNA for the CDR3 is TGCAGCGTTGCGGCACAGGGTGGCAATCAGCCCCAGCATTTT. It translates to CSVAAQGGNQPQHF. The full variable domain, rest sourced from reference TRBV29-1 and TRBJ1-5, is SAVISQKPSRDICQRGTSLTIQCQVDSQVTMMFWYRQQPGQSLTLIATANQGSEATYESGFVIDKFPISRPNLTFSTLTVSNMSPEDSSIYLCSVAAQGGNQPQHFGDGTRLSIL.

The chain recombines TRBV6-5 with TRBJ2-1, with TRBD2 matching 10 bases. Germline assignment: CDR1 MNHEY and CDR2 SVGAGI. With 7 bases clipped from V and 4 bases from J, the junction kept 4 bases outside the gene matches. This CDR3 is 14 amino acids long. Here the CDR3 reads CASKRTSGYNEQFF. The CDR3, as DNA: TGTGCCAGCAAAAGGACTAGCGGATACAATGAGCAGTTCTTC.

This clone was seen just once. This chain joins TRBV2 and TRBJ2-1, with 8 nucleotides matching TRBD2. Trimming took 7 bases from V and 7 from J; bases not matched to a gene: 12. The germline V gene has CDR1 SNHLY and CDR2 FYNNEI. The CDR3 sequence is 15 residues long. CDR3 sequence (DNA): TGTGCCAGCACCGCTCGGGCTAGCGGGTCTAATGAGCAGTTCTTC. Translation gives CASTARASGSNEQFF.

V gene TRBV10-3 combines with J gene TRBJ1-5; 7 positions agree with TRBD1. In germline, CDR1 is ENHRY, CDR2 SYGVKD. This CDR3 is 13 amino acids long. Trimming removed 11 bases from V and 6 bases from J; junction bases left unmatched: 10. The CDR3 reads CAGQGGEGQPQHF. Written as DNA, the CDR3 is TGTGCCGGTCAGGGGGGTGAAGGTCAGCCCCAGCATTTT.

The chain employs TRBV4-1 and TRBJ2-2; D is perhaps TRBD2 (5 bases). Looked up from germline, CDR1 is MGHRA and CDR2 is YSYEKL. The CDR3 runs 16 residues. Deletions cut 0 bases from V and 4 bases from J, with 12 bases between. Written as DNA, the CDR3 is TGCGCCAGCAGCCAAGATGCGCGGGCGTTCACCGGGGAGCTGTTTTTT. As protein: CASSQDARAFTGELFF.

V and J are TRBV3-1 (or the pseudogene TRBV3-2) and TRBJ1-2, with TRBD1 matching over 8 bases. Germline V lookup: CDR1 LGHDT, CDR2 YNNKEL (reference sequence). The length of the CDR3 is 16 residues. V dropped 5 bases and J dropped 8; count of bases not matched to a gene: 16. CDR3 protein: CASSKPGGQDLWGYTF. The CDR3 coding sequence is TGTGCCAGCAGCAAACCCGGGGGACAGGACCTATGGGGCTACACCTTC.

The rearrangement uses TRBV24-1 and TRBJ2-2; D perhaps matches TRBD1 (5 bases). Trimming removed 1 base at V and 2 bases at J, with 7 bases between. Germline V lookup: CDR1 KGHDR, CDR2 SFDVKD. The CDR3 runs to 15 residues. This CDR3 is CATSDLQDNTGELFF. CDR3 nucleotide sequence: TGTGCCACCAGTGATTTACAGGACAACACCGGGGAGCTGTTTTTT.

V gene TRBV6-5 combines with J gene TRBJ2-1; D is unclear. The germline V gene has CDR1 MNHEY and CDR2 SVGAGI. Trimming shortened V by 5 bases and J by 8 bases, and 13 bases separated the two germline ends. The CDR3 is 13 amino acids. The CDR3 is CASSPHKMYEQFF. The CDR3 region has the DNA TGTGCCAGCAGTCCACATAAGATGTATGAGCAGTTCTTC.

The CDR3 loop is CASSVRGGTVNSPLHF. The DNA of the CDR3 is TGTGCCAGCAGCGTGAGAGGGGGGACAGTAAATTCACCCCTCCACTTT. The chain carries TRBV9 and TRBJ1-6; TRBD1 matches 7 bases. The CDR3 has 16 residues. CDR1 SGDLS and CDR2 YYNGEE come from the germline V gene. After removal of 2 bases from V and 7 bases from J, the junction contained 9 bases not matched to a gene.

The V and J genes are TRBV28 and TRBJ2-5; the match to TRBD1 covers 9 bases. This CDR3 has 14 residues. Germline V gene data show CDR1 as MDHEN and CDR2 as SYDVKM. The junction had 5 bases not matched to a gene; V was cut back by 4 bases and J by 5 bases. CDR3 sequence: CASSWDRESETQYF. Here the CDR3 DNA reads TGTGCCAGCAGTTGGGACAGGGAGTCGGAGACCCAGTACTTC.

The chain is built from TRBV29-1 and TRBJ2-1, with 7 bases aligning to TRBD1. CDR1 is SQVTM and CDR2 is ANQGSEA in the germline V gene. V was clipped by 0 bases and J by 8 bases; unmatched bases: 1. This CDR3 comprises 12 residues. The CDR3 spells CSVEDRGYEQFF. The CDR3 nucleotides read TGCAGCGTTGAAGACAGGGGGTATGAGCAGTTCTTC.

V gene TRBV7-8 combines with J gene TRBJ2-5; TRBD2 agrees at 9 bases. V gave up 3 bases and J gave up 6 bases; unmatched junction bases: 5. The CDR3 is made up of 14 amino acids. Germline values: CDR1 SGHVS, CDR2 FQNEAQ. The CDR3 region is CASSLRGGRKTQYF. Written as DNA, the CDR3 is TGTGCCAGCAGCTTGCGGGGGGGCCGCAAGACCCAGTACTTC.

The V gene is TRBV2, the J gene TRBJ2-3; 8 bases are a match to TRBD2. Trimming cost V 6 bases and J 2 bases; bases outside gene matches: 7. The V gene's germline CDR1 is SNHLY and CDR2 FYNNEI. This CDR3 has 15 amino acids. In nucleotides, the CDR3 is TGTGCCAGCAGGCCGGGGGGGCACCTCACAGATACGCAGTATTTT. It translates to CASRPGGHLTDTQYF.

This clone is a singleton in its sample. The V gene is TRBV28, the J gene TRBJ1-6; D not certain. The CDR3 has 14 amino acids. Germline lookup yields CDR1 MDHEN and CDR2 SYDVKM. With 3 bases removed from V and 9 bases from J, the gap between germline ends came to 12 bases. The DNA of the CDR3 is TGTGCCAGCAGTTTGCCGGGGTTGAGTTCACCCCTCCACTTT. Translated: CASSLPGLSSPLHF.

The chain recombines TRBV6-1 with TRBJ2-2, with D perhaps TRBD1 (5 bases). The germline V gene has CDR1 MNHNS and CDR2 SASEGT. CDR3 length equals 15 residues. Trimming stripped 2 bases from V and 4 bases from J, with 11 bases between. The CDR3 DNA reads TGTGCCAGCAGTGAACTACGGACAAGCACCGGGGAGCTGTTTTTT. It specifies CASSELRTSTGELFF.

The J gene is TRBJ2-1, the V gene TRBV7-8; possibly TRBD2 for D (6 bases). V lost 1 base to trimming and J lost 0 bases, with 10 bases between them. The CDR3 runs to 16 residues. Germline lookup yields CDR1 SGHVS and CDR2 FQNEAQ. CDR3 sequence (DNA): TGTGCCAGCAGCTTAGGATCGGGGGTCTCCTACAATGAGCAGTTCTTC. This translates into CASSLGSGVSYNEQFF.

The chain carries TRBV4-2 and TRBJ1-6; the match to TRBD1 covers 10 bases. V shed 4 bases, J shed 7 bases, and the junction held 4 bases outside the gene matches. The CDR3 runs 15 residues. The germline gives CDR1 LGHNA, CDR2 YNFKEQ. CDR3: CASSPGTGDNSPLHF. The CDR3 DNA is TGTGCCAGCAGCCCCGGGACAGGGGACAATTCACCCCTCCACTTT.

The V call is TRBV9, the J call TRBJ1-1, with no clear D. CDR3 size: 14 residues. V was clipped by 6 bases and J by 6 bases, with 18 bases between them. Germline lookup yields CDR1 SGDLS and CDR2 YYNGEE. The CDR3: CASNPMSLTPEAFF. The CDR3 nucleotides are TGTGCCAGCAACCCAATGAGCTTAACCCCTGAAGCTTTCTTT.